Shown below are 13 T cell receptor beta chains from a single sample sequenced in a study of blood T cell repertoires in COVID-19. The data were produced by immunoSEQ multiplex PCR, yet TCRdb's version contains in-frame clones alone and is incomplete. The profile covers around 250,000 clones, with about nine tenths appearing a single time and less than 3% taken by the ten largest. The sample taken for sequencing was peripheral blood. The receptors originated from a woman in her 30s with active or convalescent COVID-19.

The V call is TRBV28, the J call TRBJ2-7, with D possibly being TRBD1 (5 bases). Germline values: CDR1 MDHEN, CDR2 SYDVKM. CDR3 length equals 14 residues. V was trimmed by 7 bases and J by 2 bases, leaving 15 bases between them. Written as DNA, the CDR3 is TGTGCCAGCACCTCCGCACAGGTCACCTACGAGCAGTACTTC. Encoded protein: CASTSAQVTYEQYF. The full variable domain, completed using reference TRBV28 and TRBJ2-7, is DVKVTQSSRYLVKRTGEKVFLECVQDMDHENMFWYRQDPGLGLRLIYFSYDVKMKEKGDIPEGYSVSREKKERFSLILESASTNQTSMYLCASTSAQVTYEQYFGPGTRLTVT.

This CDR3 reads CASQGTGNEKLFF. The DNA for the CDR3 is TGTGCCAGCCAAGGGACAGGAAATGAAAAACTGTTTTTT. This chain connects TRBV7-9 to TRBJ1-4; 8 positions match TRBD1. This CDR3 has 13 amino acids. With 8 bases clipped from V and 5 bases from J, the junction kept 4 bases outside the gene matches. Germline CDR1 and CDR2: SEHNR and FQNEAQ (reference sequence).

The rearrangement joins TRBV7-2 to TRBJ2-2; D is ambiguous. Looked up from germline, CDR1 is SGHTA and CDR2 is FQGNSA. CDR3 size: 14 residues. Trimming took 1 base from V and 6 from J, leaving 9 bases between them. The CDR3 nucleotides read TGTGCCAGCAGCTTAGGGTGGAGCCCCGGGGAGCTGTTTTTT. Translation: CASSLGWSPGELFF.

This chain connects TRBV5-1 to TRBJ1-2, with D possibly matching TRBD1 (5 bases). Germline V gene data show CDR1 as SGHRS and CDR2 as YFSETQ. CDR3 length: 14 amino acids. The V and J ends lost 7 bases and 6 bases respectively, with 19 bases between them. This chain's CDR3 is CASRSGGLGDGYTF. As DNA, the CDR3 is TGCGCCAGCCGATCTGGAGGGTTAGGGGATGGCTACACCTTC.

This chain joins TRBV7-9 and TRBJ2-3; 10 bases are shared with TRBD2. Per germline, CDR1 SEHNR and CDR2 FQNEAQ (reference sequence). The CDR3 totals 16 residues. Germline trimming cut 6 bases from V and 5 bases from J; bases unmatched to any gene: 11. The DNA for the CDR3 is TGTGCCAGCAGTCCAAGCGGGGGGGCTGTCGGAGATACGCAGTATTTT. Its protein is CASSPSGGAVGDTQYF.

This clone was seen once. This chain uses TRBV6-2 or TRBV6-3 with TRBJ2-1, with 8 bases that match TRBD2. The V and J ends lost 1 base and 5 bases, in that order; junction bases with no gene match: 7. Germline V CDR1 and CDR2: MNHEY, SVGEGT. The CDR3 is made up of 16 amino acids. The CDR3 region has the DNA TGTGCCAGCAGTTACTGGGCGGGGGGAATGGACAATGAGCAGTTCTTC. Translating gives CASSYWAGGMDNEQFF.

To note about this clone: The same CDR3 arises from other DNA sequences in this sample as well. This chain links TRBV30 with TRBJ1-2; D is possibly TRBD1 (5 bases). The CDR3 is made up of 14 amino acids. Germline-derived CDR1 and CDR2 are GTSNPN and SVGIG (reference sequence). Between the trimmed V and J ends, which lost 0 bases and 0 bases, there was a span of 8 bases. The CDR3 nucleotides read TGTGCCTGGAGTGTCGGGGGAACTAACTATGGCTACACCTTC. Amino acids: CAWSVGGTNYGYTF.

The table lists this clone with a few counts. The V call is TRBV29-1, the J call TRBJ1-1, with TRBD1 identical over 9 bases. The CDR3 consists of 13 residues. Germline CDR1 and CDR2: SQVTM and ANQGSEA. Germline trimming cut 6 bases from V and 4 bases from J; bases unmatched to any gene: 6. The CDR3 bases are TGCAGCGTAAAAGGACAGGGGAGCACTGAAGCTTTCTTT. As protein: CSVKGQGSTEAFF.

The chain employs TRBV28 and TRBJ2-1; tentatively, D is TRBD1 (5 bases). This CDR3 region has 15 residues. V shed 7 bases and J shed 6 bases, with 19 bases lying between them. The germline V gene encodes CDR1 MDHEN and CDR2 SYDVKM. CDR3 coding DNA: TGTGCCAGCAACCCTGGGCAGGGCAGAGGCAATGAGCAGTTCTTC. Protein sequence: CASNPGQGRGNEQFF.

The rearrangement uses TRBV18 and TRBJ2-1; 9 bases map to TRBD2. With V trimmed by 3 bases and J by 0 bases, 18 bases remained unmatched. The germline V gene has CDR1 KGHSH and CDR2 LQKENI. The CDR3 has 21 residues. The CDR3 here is CASSPRRGGGASPSSYNEQFF. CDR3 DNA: TGTGCCAGCTCACCGAGGCGGGGCGGGGGGGCTTCTCCGAGCTCCTACAATGAGCAGTTCTTC.

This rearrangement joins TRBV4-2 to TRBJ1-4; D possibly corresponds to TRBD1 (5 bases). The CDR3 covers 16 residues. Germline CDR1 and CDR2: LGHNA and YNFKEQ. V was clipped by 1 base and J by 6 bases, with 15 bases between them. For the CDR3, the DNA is TGTGCCAGCAGCCAAGCGGGGGGAAACGACCATGAAAAACTGTTTTTT. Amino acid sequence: CASSQAGGNDHEKLFF.

CDR3 amino acids: CASRTVNTGELFF. CDR3 nucleotide sequence: TGTGCCAGCAGGACAGTGAACACCGGGGAGCTGTTTTTT. The chain joins TRBV2 to TRBJ2-2; TRBD1 is a possible D gene (5 bases). Germline lookup yields CDR1 SNHLY and CDR2 FYNNEI. This CDR3 has 13 amino acids. The germline V and J ends were trimmed by 6 bases and 1 base, with 6 bases remaining between them.

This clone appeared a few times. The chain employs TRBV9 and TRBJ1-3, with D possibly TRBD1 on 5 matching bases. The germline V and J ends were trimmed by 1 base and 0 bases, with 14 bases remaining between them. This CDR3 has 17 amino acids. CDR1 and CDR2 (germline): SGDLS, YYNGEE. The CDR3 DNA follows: TGTGCCAGCAGCGTATCGGGGCGGGGGAACTCTGGAAACACCATATATTTT. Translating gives CASSVSGRGNSGNTIYF. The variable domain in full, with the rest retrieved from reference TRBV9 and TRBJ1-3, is DSGVTQTPKHLITATGQRVTLRCSPRSGDLSVYWYQQSLDQGLQFLIQYYNGEERAKGNILERFSAQQFPDLHSELNLSSLELGDSALYFCASSVSGRGNSGNTIYFGEGSWLTVV.